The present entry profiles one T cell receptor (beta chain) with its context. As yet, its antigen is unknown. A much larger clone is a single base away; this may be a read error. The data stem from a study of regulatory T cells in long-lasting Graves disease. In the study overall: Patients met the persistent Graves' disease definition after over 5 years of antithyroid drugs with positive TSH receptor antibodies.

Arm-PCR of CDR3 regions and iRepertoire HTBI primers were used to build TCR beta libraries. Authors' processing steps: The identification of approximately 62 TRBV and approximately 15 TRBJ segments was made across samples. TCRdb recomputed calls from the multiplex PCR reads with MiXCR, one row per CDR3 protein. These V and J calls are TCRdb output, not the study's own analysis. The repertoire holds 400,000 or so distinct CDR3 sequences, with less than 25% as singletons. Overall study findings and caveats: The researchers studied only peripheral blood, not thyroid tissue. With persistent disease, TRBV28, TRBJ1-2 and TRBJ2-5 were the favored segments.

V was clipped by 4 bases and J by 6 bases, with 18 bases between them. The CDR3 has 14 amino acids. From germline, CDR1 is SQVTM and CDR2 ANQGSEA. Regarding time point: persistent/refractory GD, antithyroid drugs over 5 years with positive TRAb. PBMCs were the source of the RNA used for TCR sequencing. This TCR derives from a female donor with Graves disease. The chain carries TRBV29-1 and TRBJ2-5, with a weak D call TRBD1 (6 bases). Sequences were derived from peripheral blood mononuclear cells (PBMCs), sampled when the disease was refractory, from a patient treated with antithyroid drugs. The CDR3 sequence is CSVGYPGARKTQYF. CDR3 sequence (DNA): TGCAGCGTTGGGTATCCAGGGGCGCGAAAGACCCAGTACTTC. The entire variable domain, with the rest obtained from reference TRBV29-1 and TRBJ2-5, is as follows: SAVISQKPSRDICQRGTSLTIQCQVDSQVTMMFWYRQQPGQSLTLIATANQGSEATYESGFVIDKFPISRPNLTFSTLTVSNMSPEDSSIYLCSVGYPGARKTQYFGPGTRLLVL.